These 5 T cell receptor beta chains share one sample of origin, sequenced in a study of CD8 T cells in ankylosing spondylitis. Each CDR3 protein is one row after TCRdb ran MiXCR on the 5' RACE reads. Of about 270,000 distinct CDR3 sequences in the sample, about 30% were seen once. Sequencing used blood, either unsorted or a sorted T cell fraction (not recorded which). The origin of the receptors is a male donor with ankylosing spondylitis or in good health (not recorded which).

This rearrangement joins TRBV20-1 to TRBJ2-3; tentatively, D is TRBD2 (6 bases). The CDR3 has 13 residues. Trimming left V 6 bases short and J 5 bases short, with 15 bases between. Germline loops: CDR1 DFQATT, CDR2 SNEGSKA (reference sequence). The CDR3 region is CSAGGPTLDTQYF. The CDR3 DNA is TGCAGTGCCGGGGGACCTACCCTAGATACGCAGTATTTT.

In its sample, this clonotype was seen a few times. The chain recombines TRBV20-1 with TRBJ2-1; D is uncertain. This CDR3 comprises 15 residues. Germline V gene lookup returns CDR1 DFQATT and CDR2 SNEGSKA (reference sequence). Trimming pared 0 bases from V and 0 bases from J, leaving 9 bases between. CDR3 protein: CSARDLLGSYNEQFF. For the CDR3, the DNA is TGCAGTGCTAGAGATCTTCTCGGCTCCTACAATGAGCAGTTCTTC.

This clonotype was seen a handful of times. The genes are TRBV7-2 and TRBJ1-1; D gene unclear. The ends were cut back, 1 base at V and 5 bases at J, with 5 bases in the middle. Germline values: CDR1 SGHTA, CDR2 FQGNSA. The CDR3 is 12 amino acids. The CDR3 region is CASSLGATEAFF. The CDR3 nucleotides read TGTGCCAGCAGCTTAGGGGCGACTGAAGCTTTCTTT.

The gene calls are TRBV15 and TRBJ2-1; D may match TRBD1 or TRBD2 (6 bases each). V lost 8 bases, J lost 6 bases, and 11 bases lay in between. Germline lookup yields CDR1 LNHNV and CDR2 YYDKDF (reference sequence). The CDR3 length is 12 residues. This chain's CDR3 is CATRGGSNEQFF. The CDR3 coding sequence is TGTGCCACCCGAGGGGGGAGCAATGAGCAGTTCTTC.

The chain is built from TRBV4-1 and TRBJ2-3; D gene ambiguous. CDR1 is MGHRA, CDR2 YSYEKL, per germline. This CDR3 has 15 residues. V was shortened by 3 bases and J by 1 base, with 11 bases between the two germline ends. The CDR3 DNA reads TGCGCCAGCAGCCACGCGGCTGGGGGCACAGATACGCAGTATTTT. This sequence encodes CASSHAAGGTDTQYF.